These 30 T cell receptor beta chains came from one sample sequenced in a study of cytomegalovirus exposure and HLA in healthy donors. It was with 60 Vbeta and 13 Jbeta primers that the PCR ran. Produced via immunoSEQ multiplex PCR; TCRdb's table is partial and in-frame only. The sample includes about 120,000 clones, 66% of them seen just once. Input material: PBMCs. The receptor source for this set is a young man in good health and CMV-seronegative.

Comments on this clone: The junction and the germline gene differ at one end; a read error may be behind it. The chain employs TRBV7-9 and TRBJ2-7; 14 bases agree with TRBD2. The CDR3 runs to 19 residues. Germline CDR1 reads SEHNR; CDR2 reads FQNEAQ (reference sequence). DNA for the CDR3: TGTTCCAGCAGCCCGGGGACTAGCGGGAGAAGGACCTCGTACTACGAGCAGTACTTC. This gives the protein CSSSPGTSGRRTSYYEQYF.

The chain recombines TRBV9 with TRBJ2-7; weak D call: TRBD2 (5 bases). V gave up 4 bases and J gave up 5 bases, with 16 bases separating them. This CDR3 has 14 residues. Germline V gene lookup returns CDR1 SGDLS and CDR2 YYNGEE. This chain's CDR3 is CASSPRERPDEQYF. DNA for the CDR3: TGTGCCAGCAGCCCCCGGGAAAGGCCCGACGAGCAGTACTTC. Together with reference TRBV9 and TRBJ2-7, the CDR3 gives the full variable domain: DSGVTQTPKHLITATGQRVTLRCSPRSGDLSVYWYQQSLDQGLQFLIQYYNGEERAKGNILERFSAQQFPDLHSELNLSSLELGDSALYFCASSPRERPDEQYFGPGTRLTVT.

This chain connects TRBV7-8 to TRBJ2-7; possible D gene TRBD1, 5 bases. V lost 5 bases and J lost 0, with 11 bases in between. This CDR3 region has 14 residues. The germline CDR1 and CDR2 sequences are SGHVS and FQNEAQ. This CDR3 reads CASSPPDSSYEQYF. The CDR3 DNA sequence: TGTGCCAGCAGCCCGCCAGACAGCTCCTACGAGCAGTACTTC.

CDR3 bases: TGTGCCAGCAGGGACAGGGTGGAAGAGACCCAGTACTTC. This gives the protein CASRDRVEETQYF. V and J are TRBV6-5 and TRBJ2-5, with TRBD1 matching 8 bases. This CDR3 comprises 13 residues. Germline V gene lookup returns CDR1 MNHEY and CDR2 SVGAGI. With V trimmed by 6 bases and J by 3 bases, 3 bases remained unmatched.

This clone was picked up a small number of times. This chain links TRBV11-3 with TRBJ2-6; D perhaps matches TRBD1 (7 bases). This CDR3 comprises 14 residues. The V gene's germline CDR1 is SGHNT and CDR2 YENEEA. Trimming stripped 5 bases from V and 10 bases from J, with 15 bases between. CDR3 bases: TGTGCCAGCAGCAAGTCTGCGGGACAGAACGTCCTGACTTTC. Amino acid sequence: CASSKSAGQNVLTF.

The rearrangement joins TRBV29-1 to TRBJ1-2; TRBD1 aligns across 7 bases. The CDR3 length is 14 residues. The V gene end was trimmed by 5 bases and the J gene end by 1 base; junction bases not matched to a gene: 7. Germline V gene lookup returns CDR1 SQVTM and CDR2 ANQGSEA. The CDR3: CSVRTGALNYGYTF. The CDR3 DNA reads TGCAGCGTTCGAACAGGGGCCCTTAACTATGGCTACACCTTC.

The chain links TRBV5-1 to TRBJ1-1; unclear D gene. There are 12 residues in the CDR3. The V end lost 0 bases, the J end lost 8 bases, and 8 bases lay between the germline ends. The V gene's germline CDR1 is SGHRS and CDR2 YFSETQ. The CDR3 region is CASSLGAYEAFF. CDR3 coding DNA: TGCGCCAGCAGCTTGGGTGCCTACGAAGCTTTCTTT.

V is TRBV30 and J is TRBJ2-1; TRBD1 matches 9 bases. The CDR3 is 17 residues long. V trimming: 0 bases; J trimming: 8 bases; junction bases outside the gene matches: 14. Germline CDR1 GTSNPN, CDR2 SVGIG (reference sequence). The CDR3 protein is CAWSVLDGTGNPYEQFF. The CDR3, as DNA: TGTGCCTGGAGTGTTCTAGACGGGACAGGGAATCCGTATGAGCAGTTCTTC.

The chain joins TRBV27 to TRBJ2-7, with 8 positions matching TRBD1. Looked up from germline, CDR1 is MNHEY and CDR2 is SMNVEV (reference sequence). The length of the CDR3 is 14 residues. The V and J ends lost 1 base and 9 bases, in that order; junction bases with no gene match: 8. The CDR3 region has the DNA TGTGCCAGCAGTTTATACCAGGGGGCAAGTGGGCAGTACTTC. Encoded protein: CASSLYQGASGQYF.

V and J are TRBV10-1 and TRBJ1-1, with 7 bases aligning to TRBD1. With V trimmed by 6 bases and J by 2 bases, 6 bases remained unmatched. The CDR3 is made up of 14 amino acids. Germline V lookup: CDR1 WNHNN, CDR2 SYGVQD (reference sequence). This chain's CDR3 is CASRATGANTEAFF. The CDR3 nucleotides are TGCGCCAGCAGGGCTACAGGGGCCAACACTGAAGCTTTCTTT.

The J gene is TRBJ2-7, the V gene TRBV19, with a tentative D call TRBD1 (6 bases). Per germline, CDR1 LNHDA and CDR2 SQIVND (reference sequence). This CDR3 region has 13 residues. Trimming stripped 8 bases from V and 4 bases from J, with 15 bases between. CDR3 nucleotides: TGTGCCAGTGGTGGACAGAGCTTTTACGAGCAGTACTTC. Amino acid sequence: CASGGQSFYEQYF.

This clone was recorded a few times. The genes are TRBV27 and TRBJ2-3, with D hard to call. The CDR3 loop spans 13 amino acids. Trimming removed 3 bases at V and 4 bases at J, with 8 bases between. CDR1 MNHEY and CDR2 SMNVEV come from the germline V gene (reference sequence). CDR3 residues: CASSLNRADTQYF. CDR3 nucleotide sequence: TGTGCCAGCAGTTTGAACAGAGCAGATACGCAGTATTTT.

This chain links TRBV7-3 with TRBJ2-2; 9 bases fit TRBD2. V gave up 0 bases and J gave up 5 bases; unmatched junction bases: 7. The CDR3 spans 17 residues. Germline CDR1 SGHTA, CDR2 FQGTGA. The CDR3 DNA follows: TGTGCCAGCAGCTTAACCCCGGGGCTAGCGGGGACCGGGGAGCTGTTTTTT. The encoded protein is CASSLTPGLAGTGELFF.

This clone has more than one count but fewer than ten. The V gene is TRBV5-4, the J gene TRBJ1-1; D remains unclear. This CDR3 spans 13 amino acids. The ends were cut back, 0 bases at V and 7 bases at J, with 10 bases in the middle. Germline CDR1 and CDR2: SGHNT and YYREEE (reference sequence). This CDR3 is CASSLEADNEAFF. CDR3 nucleotides: TGTGCCAGCAGCTTGGAGGCAGACAATGAAGCTTTCTTT.

Notes on this clone: Different DNA sequences within this sample yield the same CDR3. The chain recombines TRBV5-1 with TRBJ1-1, with 10 bases lining up with TRBD1. V shed 4 bases, J shed 6 bases, and the junction held 3 bases outside the gene matches. The CDR3 length is 13 residues. Germline CDR1 is SGHRS and CDR2 is YFSETQ. Here the CDR3 reads CASSLGTGAEAFF. The CDR3 region has the DNA TGCGCCAGCAGCCTAGGGACAGGGGCTGAAGCTTTCTTT.

The rearrangement joins TRBV2 to TRBJ2-7; D is uncertain. Per germline, CDR1 SNHLY and CDR2 FYNNEI. The CDR3 is 13 amino acids. V was cut by 4 bases and J by 0 bases, with 7 bases left in between. The CDR3 DNA is TGTGCCAGCAGTGTGGTCGGCTCCTACGAGCAGTACTTC. Translation: CASSVVGSYEQYF.

CDR3 sequence (DNA): TGTGCCAGCAGTTTATTGGCTAGCGGGGCCTCCTACGAGCAGTACTTC. This gives the protein CASSLLASGASYEQYF. This rearrangement joins TRBV27 to TRBJ2-7; 9 positions agree with TRBD2. V shed 1 base, J shed 0 bases, and the junction held 4 bases outside the gene matches. Germline CDR1 MNHEY, CDR2 SMNVEV (reference sequence). This CDR3 has 16 residues.

The chain carries TRBV11-3 and TRBJ2-1, with D maybe TRBD2 (7 bases). Germline assignment: CDR1 SGHNT and CDR2 YENEEA. The CDR3 spans 15 residues. With 1 base removed from V and 6 bases from J, the gap between germline ends came to 13 bases. The CDR3 DNA reads as TGTGCCAGCAGCTTAGTCGGGGGGCCTTCCAATGAGCAGTTCTTC. This encodes CASSLVGGPSNEQFF.

The chain has TRBV25-1 and TRBJ1-1; D unresolved. The CDR3 is 15 residues long. CDR1 is MGHDK and CDR2 is SYGVNS in the germline V gene. V dropped 4 bases and J dropped 0 bases, with 12 bases sitting between them. The DNA for the CDR3 is TGTGCCAGCAGTGTGGAGGGTTTCGTGAACACTGAAGCTTTCTTT. This encodes CASSVEGFVNTEAFF.

V is TRBV30 and J is TRBJ1-1; no clear D. The CDR3 runs 13 residues. V lost 4 bases and J 0 bases, leaving 9 bases between the germline ends. Germline CDR1 and CDR2: GTSNPN and SVGIG (reference sequence). CDR3 residues: CAWMTRMNTEAFF. The DNA for the CDR3 is TGTGCCTGGATGACACGGATGAACACTGAAGCTTTCTTT.

A few counts support this clone. The CDR3 DNA reads TGTGCCACCCCTCTGAGGGCCATGAACACTGAAGCTTTCTTT. This codes for CATPLRAMNTEAFF. The rearrangement links TRBV2 to TRBJ1-1; D gene unclear. The V and J ends lost 10 bases and 0 bases respectively, with 15 bases between them. CDR3 size: 14 residues. CDR1 and CDR2 (germline): SNHLY, FYNNEI.

This clone appeared a single time. The chain is built from TRBV12-5 and TRBJ1-1; D is possibly TRBD1 (5 bases). The CDR3 is 18 amino acids. V lost 7 bases, J lost 7 bases, and 31 bases lay in between. Germline lookup yields CDR1 LGHNT and CDR2 FRNRAP. CDR3: CASAATLRRGWTADEAFF. DNA of the CDR3: TGTGCTAGTGCCGCGACACTCCGGAGGGGATGGACGGCGGATGAAGCTTTCTTT. Combining the CDR3 with reference TRBV12-5 and TRBJ1-1 gives the whole variable domain DARVTQTPRHKVTEMGQEVTMRCQPILGHNTVFWYRQTMMQGLELLAYFRNRAPLDDSGMPKDRFSAEMPDATLATLKIQPSEPRDSAVYFCASAATLRRGWTADEAFFGQGTRLTVV.

This rearrangement joins TRBV6-5 to TRBJ2-1; 9 nucleotides align to TRBD1. Trimming took 4 bases from V and 7 from J; bases not matched to a gene: 11. The CDR3 extends over 16 amino acids. Germline assignment: CDR1 MNHEY and CDR2 SVGAGI. The CDR3, as DNA: TGTGCCAGCAGTTTACATACCGGGACAGGGCTAAATGAGCAGTTCTTC. Translating gives CASSLHTGTGLNEQFF.

This chain links TRBV12-5 with TRBJ2-3; 15 bases map to TRBD2. Per the germline V gene, CDR1 is LGHNT and CDR2 is FRNRAP. V shed 2 bases and J 3 bases; nucleotides not matched to a gene: 9. CDR3 length: 19 amino acids. The CDR3 loop reads CASGLTPPGTSGGTDTQYF. The CDR3 DNA sequence: TGTGCTAGTGGTTTGACGCCCCCCGGGACTAGCGGGGGGACAGATACGCAGTATTTT.

The chain links TRBV5-1 to TRBJ2-3, with TRBD2 matching 8 bases. The length of the CDR3 is 15 residues. J was trimmed by 2 bases and V by 5 bases; bases with no gene match: 7. CDR1 is SGHRS and CDR2 is YFSETQ in the germline V gene. Here the CDR3 DNA reads TGCGCCAGCAGGACATCAGCGGGGGTCACAGATACGCAGTATTTT. Translating gives CASRTSAGVTDTQYF.

V gene TRBV18 combines with J gene TRBJ1-2; TRBD1 aligns across 12 bases. The CDR3 is 17 residues long. Per the germline V gene, CDR1 is KGHSH and CDR2 is LQKENI. The junction had 5 bases not matched to a gene; V was cut back by 3 bases and J by 0 bases. The CDR3 coding sequence is TGTGCCAGCTCACCGGGGACAGGGGGCCGTACTAACTATGGCTACACCTTC. Protein sequence: CASSPGTGGRTNYGYTF.

V usage is TRBV13 and J usage is TRBJ2-7; 10 bases match TRBD1. There are 16 residues in the CDR3. CDR1 and CDR2 from the germline V gene are PRHDT and FYEKMQ (reference sequence). V dropped 5 bases and J dropped 2; count of bases not matched to a gene: 9. The CDR3 nucleotides are TGTGCCAGCAGCCTCCCGGCGGGACAGGGGCCCTACGAGCAGTACTTC. Protein product: CASSLPAGQGPYEQYF.

Worth noting for this clone: The junction and the germline gene differ at one end; a read error may be behind it. V and J are TRBV7-9 and TRBJ1-4, with 8 bases that match TRBD1. Germline-derived CDR1 and CDR2 are SEHNR and FQNEAQ (reference sequence). The CDR3 extends over 16 amino acids. CDR3 region: CSSSDNRQGSLGKLFF. CDR3 bases: TGTTCCAGCAGCGACAACCGACAGGGGAGTTTAGGAAAACTGTTTTTT.

The rearrangement links TRBV6-1 to TRBJ1-5, with TRBD1 as a possible D gene (5 bases). The CDR3 has 14 amino acids. Germline loops: CDR1 MNHNS, CDR2 SASEGT. Trimming pared 7 bases from V and 3 bases from J, leaving 13 bases between. The CDR3 region is CASKSMGLNQPQHF. The CDR3 DNA reads as TGTGCCAGCAAGTCCATGGGACTCAATCAGCCCCAGCATTTT.

The CDR3 loop reads CASSYPGQGLYGYTF. CDR3 nucleotide sequence: TGTGCCAGTAGTTACCCGGGACAGGGACTTTATGGCTACACCTTC. This chain uses TRBV19 with TRBJ1-2, with TRBD1 identical over 9 bases. Germline trimming cut 5 bases from V and 5 bases from J; bases unmatched to any gene: 9. The CDR3 consists of 15 residues. Germline V gene data show CDR1 as LNHDA and CDR2 as SQIVND (reference sequence). The variable domain in full, completed from reference TRBV19 and TRBJ1-2, reads DGGITQSPKYLFRKEGQNVTLSCEQNLNHDAMYWYRQDPGQGLRLIYYSQIVNDFQKGDIAEGYSVSREKKESFPLTVTSAQKNPTAFYLCASSYPGQGLYGYTFGSGTRLTVV.